This T cell receptor beta chain was captured by sequencing in a study of OX40 agonist ivuxolimab in advanced cancers. Regarding the complete study: The costimulatory receptor OX40 (CD134) was targeted by ivuxolimab, a fully human IgG2 agonistic monoclonal antibody. Peripheral TCRbeta sequencing was intended to test whether TCR sequence diversity was altered and clonal T-cell expansion was caused by ivuxolimab. Of the approximately 50 patients in dose escalation, about 20 had hepatocellular carcinoma, some 15 had melanoma, 9 had renal cell carcinoma and 9 had head and neck cancer. In the dose-escalation cohort, about four fifths of patients were male, and the mean age was 60 years with a range of about 20 to 90. The monotherapy dose-escalation portion (N ≈ 55 patients) of the phase I ivuxolimab trial is reported in the paper. Prior anti-PD-1, anti-PD-L1 or anti-CTLA-4 therapy was permitted, and checkpoint inhibitors had been received by under 50% of dose-escalation patients. Intravenous ivuxolimab was administered to patients every 2 weeks at six dose levels: 0.01, 0.1, 0.3, 1.5, 3 and 10 mg/kg. Partial responses occurred in three dose-escalation patients, of whom one had hepatocellular carcinoma and two had cutaneous melanoma. What the study reported, not specific to this receptor: At doses of 0.1 to 3.0 mg/kg, clonal expansion of both CD4+ and CD8+ T cells in blood was seen between baseline and week 6. Low levels of normalized T-cell clonal expansion were also seen in some patients who did not respond. The antigen specificity of the clonally expanded peripheral T cells was not determined. In the 0.1-3.0 mg/kg groups, partial responders were among the patients with the lowest normalized peripheral clonal expansion, particularly in CD8+ T cells. After ivuxolimab, more expanded clones were found on average in CD8+ T cells than in CD4+ T cells.

Patients with a history of autoimmune disease or receiving systemic immunosuppression were excluded from the trial. Peripheral blood for TCR sequencing was collected from all dose cohorts at baseline, on cycle 4 day 1, and on cycle 7 day 1. Samples were obtained from an open-label, multicenter, first-in-human phase I dose-escalation trial of ivuxolimab. Adults with locally advanced or metastatic melanoma, renal cell, hepatocellular, or head and neck squamous cell carcinoma were enrolled in the trial. Before TCR sequencing, CD4+ T cells and CD8+ T cells from peripheral blood were sorted into separate populations. Turning to this clone: Its cognate antigen has yet to be identified. Base qualities are not recorded, but no much larger clone differs from it by a single base.

Genomic DNA was extracted from sorted cells for sequencing of the TCRbeta CDR3 region. The immunoSEQ Assay was used to sequence the TCRbeta CDR3 regions. The clones in this table, taken by TCRdb from immuneACCESS, are in-frame only. Not every clone is retained; where verified, under half of the shortfall comes from an unresolved V gene, and the cause of the rest is unknown. This sample comprises about 79,000 clones, about 90% of them detected only once. The ten largest clones take up under 0.35% of the sample. The sequenced sample was CD4+ or CD8+ T cells sorted from blood, obtained in a trial of the OX40 agonist ivuxolimab. This receptor was identified in an adult with an advanced solid tumor such as melanoma, head and neck, liver or kidney cancer.

Read as DNA, the sequence is TGTGCTAGTGGACCCGGCGGCTCTAGCACAGATACGCAGTATTTT. This yields the protein CASGPGGSSTDTQYF. The rearranged chain carries TRBV12-5 and TRBJ2-3; no D gene call is confident. Its CDR3 holds 15 amino acids, cysteine through phenylalanine. The only DNA kept is the CDR3, 45 bases in frame from the first base. V gives up 6 bases and J gives up 0 bases, and the segment between their germline ends measures 13 bases. CDR1 LGHNT and CDR2 FRNRAP are derived from the germline V gene.